The source of this TCR beta chain is a study of blood T cell repertoires in COVID-19. Overall study: Samples of COVID-19 (acute and convalescent) were obtained from the United States, Italy and Spain. PBMCs, B-cell-depleted T cells, or T cells were the source of the cDNA or gDNA that made up the material.

CDR3 length equals 16 residues. The J segment lost 2 bases and the V segment lost 3 bases, leaving 6 bases of the junction unmatched. The V gene's germline CDR1 is SGHRS and CDR2 YFSETQ. In the original workflow: Counts of nucleated cells, estimated from reference gene primer amplification, were obtained. Measured with immunoSEQ multiplex PCR; TCRdb has only the in-frame clones, and not every one. The V and J calls and clone size were taken over from that table, and D and trimming were inferred from the DNA. The sample has approximately 21,000 clones, 73% seen once. The sequence was obtained from a human donor in a cohort sampled during active or convalescent COVID-19. J is TRBJ2-3 and V is TRBV5-1; 10 bases line up with TRBD1. Specimen: peripheral blood. The CDR3 protein is CASSSRDRGVTDTQYF. The CDR3, as DNA: TGCGCCAGCAGCTCCCGGGACAGGGGTGTCACAGATACGCAGTATTTT.